The 26 T cell receptor beta chains below come from one sample, sequenced in a study of shared clonotypes between healthy human individuals. Terminally differentiated effector memory CD45RA+ cells were excluded by CCR7 positive selection of CD45RO-negative cells. TCRdb's copy holds only in-frame clones and misses some; the assay was immunoSEQ multiplex PCR. The sample includes just over 2,000,000 clones, about 95% of them seen just once. The sample taken for sequencing was naive CD8+ T cells sorted from blood. All receptors come from a man aged 18 to 30 in good health.

This clone was found once. The V and J genes are TRBV5-1 and TRBJ2-5, with TRBD1 identical over 9 bases. J lost 5 bases, V lost 4 bases, and 18 bases had no gene match. Germline assignment: CDR1 SGHRS and CDR2 YFSETQ. The CDR3 sequence is 18 residues long. The CDR3 reads CASSLEDRGLFPLETQYF. The DNA for the CDR3 is TGCGCCAGCAGCCTTGAGGACAGGGGACTATTCCCCCTGGAGACCCAGTACTTC.

V is TRBV2 and J is TRBJ2-7; 8 bases are a match to TRBD1. V trimming: 1 base; J trimming: 4 bases; junction bases outside the gene matches: 6. Germline CDR1 reads SNHLY; CDR2 reads FYNNEI. This CDR3 contains 15 residues. The CDR3 reads CASSEGTGSLYEQYF. CDR3 sequence (DNA): TGTGCCAGCAGTGAAGGGACAGGGAGTCTTTACGAGCAGTACTTC.

The genes are TRBV30 and TRBJ2-1, with 10 bases that match TRBD2. The trim removed 3 bases at V and 2 bases at J, leaving 4 bases unmatched. The length of the CDR3 is 15 residues. Per the germline V gene, CDR1 is GTSNPN and CDR2 is SVGIG (reference sequence). Written as DNA, the CDR3 is TGTGCCTGGAGCTTTACTAGCGGGACCTACAATGAGCAGTTCTTC. Translation gives CAWSFTSGTYNEQFF.

The chain carries TRBV5-6 and TRBJ2-1; D is unresolved. Germline CDR1 reads SGHDT; CDR2 reads YYEEEE. V was shortened by 1 base and J by 2 bases, with 16 bases between the two germline ends. This CDR3 spans 17 amino acids. Written as DNA, the CDR3 is TGTGCCAGCAGCTTGAGCCGCCGGGCTCCCCCCTACAATGAGCAGTTCTTC. Its protein is CASSLSRRAPPYNEQFF. The whole variable domain, remainder taken from reference TRBV5-6 and TRBJ2-1, is DAGVTQSPTHLIKTRGQQVTLRCSPKSGHDTVSWYQQALGQGPQFIFQYYEEEERQRGNFPDRFSGHQFPNYSSELNVNALLLGDSALYLCASSLSRRAPPYNEQFFGPGTRLTVL.

On this clone itself: Other DNA sequences within the sample encode an identical CDR3. V usage is TRBV7-9 and J usage is TRBJ1-3; D gene ambiguous. This CDR3 contains 14 residues. Germline-derived CDR1 and CDR2 are SEHNR and FQNEAQ (reference sequence). V lost 2 bases and J 4 bases, leaving 9 bases between the germline ends. This CDR3 reads CASSLPGSGNTIYF. DNA for the CDR3: TGTGCCAGCAGCTTACCGGGATCCGGAAACACCATATATTTT. Variable domain in full (rest from reference TRBV7-9 and TRBJ1-3): DTGVSQNPRHKITKRGQNVTFRCDPISEHNRLYWYRQTLGQGPEFLTYFQNEAQLEKSRLLSDRFSAERPKGSFSTLEIQRTEQGDSAMYLCASSLPGSGNTIYFGEGSWLTVV.

The rearrangement uses TRBV27 and TRBJ1-2; no clear D gene. The V gene's germline CDR1 is MNHEY and CDR2 SMNVEV (reference sequence). This CDR3 contains 12 residues. The germline V and J ends were trimmed by 4 bases and 8 bases, with 11 bases remaining between them. CDR3 loop: CASSSRLGGYTF. In nucleotides, the CDR3 is TGTGCCAGCAGTTCCCGCCTGGGGGGCTACACCTTC.

This chain links TRBV19 with TRBJ2-7, with D possibly TRBD1 on 6 matching bases. This CDR3 has 12 amino acids. The V end lost 6 bases, the J end lost 5 bases, and 11 bases lay between the germline ends. Germline CDR1 reads LNHDA; CDR2 reads SQIVND (reference sequence). CDR3 protein: CASSEQGHEQYF. As DNA, the CDR3 is TGTGCCAGTAGCGAACAGGGACACGAGCAGTACTTC.

This chain uses TRBV7-6 with TRBJ2-2; weak D call: TRBD1 (6 bases). From germline, CDR1 is SGHVS and CDR2 FNYEAQ. This CDR3 region has 14 residues. Trimming cost V 1 base and J 11 bases, with 14 bases left between them. CDR3 region: CASSLDWGPEELFF. The CDR3 coding sequence is TGTGCCAGCAGCTTAGACTGGGGGCCCGAAGAGCTGTTTTTT.

The CDR3 DNA reads as TGCGCCAGCAGCCCATGGACAGGGGCCTACAATGAGCAGTTCTTC. Its protein product is CASSPWTGAYNEQFF. This chain uses TRBV5-1 with TRBJ2-1; 9 bases agree with TRBD1. The CDR3 extends over 15 amino acids. J lost 2 bases, V lost 4 bases, and 4 bases had no gene match. Germline assignment: CDR1 SGHRS and CDR2 YFSETQ.

The V call is TRBV4-1, the J call TRBJ2-1, with D perhaps TRBD2 (5 bases). Germline loops: CDR1 MGHRA, CDR2 YSYEKL. Deletions cut 0 bases from V and 4 bases from J, with 16 bases between. The CDR3 is 17 residues long. CDR3 residues: CASSQEGLKDSYNEQFF. The CDR3 DNA reads TGCGCCAGCAGCCAAGAAGGTTTAAAGGACTCGTACAATGAGCAGTTCTTC.

Details on this clone: Other DNA sequences in this sample translate to the same CDR3. V and J are TRBV27 and TRBJ2-7; maybe TRBD1 (5 bases). CDR1 and CDR2 (germline): MNHEY, SMNVEV (reference sequence). CDR3 length equals 13 residues. The V end lost 3 bases, the J end lost 1 base, and 7 bases lay between the germline ends. The CDR3 DNA sequence: TGTGCCAGCAGTTTGACAGAATCCTACGAGCAGTACTTC. Amino acids: CASSLTESYEQYF.

This rearrangement joins TRBV30 to TRBJ1-6; D is ambiguous. The germline CDR1 and CDR2 sequences are GTSNPN and SVGIG (reference sequence). The CDR3 has 12 residues. V was trimmed by 1 base and J by 11 bases, leaving 9 bases between them. Here the CDR3 reads CAWSGSEAPLHF. The CDR3 coding sequence is TGTGCCTGGAGTGGGTCGGAGGCACCCCTCCACTTT.

This clone occurred once. The sample contains more than one DNA sequence encoding this CDR3. The V and J genes are TRBV28 and TRBJ2-5; D not certain. The germline gives CDR1 MDHEN, CDR2 SYDVKM. The CDR3 is 13 amino acids. The V end lost 2 bases, the J end lost 4 bases, and 8 bases lay between the germline ends. The CDR3 DNA reads TGTGCCAGCAGTTTAGGAAGAGGAGAGACCCAGTACTTC. Its translation: CASSLGRGETQYF. Drawing the rest from reference TRBV28 and TRBJ2-5, the complete variable domain is DVKVTQSSRYLVKRTGEKVFLECVQDMDHENMFWYRQDPGLGLRLIYFSYDVKMKEKGDIPEGYSVSREKKERFSLILESASTNQTSMYLCASSLGRGETQYFGPGTRLLVL.

The rearrangement joins TRBV6-5 to TRBJ2-1, with D possibly being TRBD1 or TRBD2 (5 bases each). The germline CDR1 and CDR2 sequences are MNHEY and SVGAGI. This CDR3 has 13 amino acids. Trimming cost V 1 base and J 5 bases, with 6 bases left between them. The CDR3 bases are TGTGCCAGCAGTTACTGGGGGAACAATGAGCAGTTCTTC. Translation: CASSYWGNNEQFF.

Here the CDR3 DNA reads TGTGCCAGCAGCGTAGAGGGACAACCCAATCAGCCCCAGCATTTT. Its translation is CASSVEGQPNQPQHF. The rearrangement links TRBV9 to TRBJ1-5; perhaps TRBD1 as D (6 bases). Germline CDR1 and CDR2: SGDLS and YYNGEE. This CDR3 spans 15 amino acids. V shed 0 bases and J shed 3 bases, with 10 bases lying between them. The full variable domain, its missing parts supplied by reference TRBV9 and TRBJ1-5, is DSGVTQTPKHLITATGQRVTLRCSPRSGDLSVYWYQQSLDQGLQFLIQYYNGEERAKGNILERFSAQQFPDLHSELNLSSLELGDSALYFCASSVEGQPNQPQHFGDGTRLSIL.

This clone was counted a single time. The chain links TRBV5-1 to TRBJ1-6; D uncertain. V gave up 2 bases and J gave up 0 bases, with 24 bases separating them. CDR3 size: 21 residues. Germline CDR1 is SGHRS and CDR2 is YFSETQ. CDR3 coding DNA: TGCGCCAGCAGCTTCCGAAGTTCAATCGGGGATAAGAGCTCCTATAATTCACCCCTCCACTTT. This encodes CASSFRSSIGDKSSYNSPLHF.

V and J are TRBV15 and TRBJ2-3, with TRBD2 as a possible D gene (7 bases). The germline V and J ends were trimmed by 5 bases and 1 base, with 13 bases remaining between them. The germline V gene encodes CDR1 LNHNV and CDR2 YYDKDF (reference sequence). This CDR3 has 15 residues. DNA of the CDR3: TGTGCCACCAGCCCCCCCGGGGGGCGCACAGATACGCAGTATTTT. Translating gives CATSPPGGRTDTQYF.

The V gene is TRBV7-9, the J gene TRBJ1-4; D gene uncertain. This CDR3 is 12 amino acids long. CDR1 and CDR2 from the germline V gene are SEHNR and FQNEAQ (reference sequence). The ends were cut back, 1 base at V and 12 bases at J, with 9 bases in the middle. The CDR3 here is CASSLVGGELFF. In nucleotides, the CDR3 is TGTGCCAGCAGCTTAGTCGGAGGAGAACTGTTTTTT.

This clone occurred once. This chain uses TRBV27 with TRBJ1-1, with D perhaps TRBD1 (6 bases). V dropped 1 base and J dropped 7 bases, with 13 bases sitting between them. This CDR3 has 14 residues. Germline V gene lookup returns CDR1 MNHEY and CDR2 SMNVEV (reference sequence). This chain's CDR3 is CASSLLAKDSEAFF. The CDR3 nucleotides read TGTGCCAGCAGTTTATTAGCTAAGGACAGTGAAGCTTTCTTT.

V usage is TRBV7-9 and J usage is TRBJ2-2, with D possibly being TRBD1 or TRBD2 (6 bases each). V shed 3 bases and J shed 6 bases, with 11 bases lying between them. Germline lookup yields CDR1 SEHNR and CDR2 FQNEAQ (reference sequence). This CDR3 contains 14 residues. CDR3 amino acids: CASSFPGGPGELFF. The CDR3 DNA reads as TGTGCCAGCAGCTTTCCCGGGGGCCCCGGGGAGCTGTTTTTT. The full variable domain, rest sourced from reference TRBV7-9 and TRBJ2-2, is DTGVSQNPRHKITKRGQNVTFRCDPISEHNRLYWYRQTLGQGPEFLTYFQNEAQLEKSRLLSDRFSAERPKGSFSTLEIQRTEQGDSAMYLCASSFPGGPGELFFGEGSRLTVL.

The gene calls are TRBV15 and TRBJ1-4; D is possibly TRBD1 (5 bases). CDR3 size: 17 residues. Trimming stripped 4 bases from V and 0 bases from J, with 15 bases between. CDR1 is LNHNV and CDR2 is YYDKDF in the germline V gene (reference sequence). CDR3 coding DNA: TGTGCCACCAGCATACTTCGGGACTTCGCAACTAATGAAAAACTGTTTTTT. It translates to CATSILRDFATNEKLFF.

The chain has TRBV7-9 and TRBJ2-5, with a possible D match to TRBD2 (5 bases). The CDR3 sequence is 16 residues long. Trimming cost V 2 bases and J 2 bases, with 15 bases left between them. The germline CDR1 and CDR2 sequences are SEHNR and FQNEAQ (reference sequence). This CDR3 is CASSLTDHGGQETQYF. Written as DNA, the CDR3 is TGTGCCAGCAGCTTAACAGACCACGGCGGGCAAGAGACCCAGTACTTC.

Worth noting for this clone: The sample carries other DNA sequences with the same CDR3. The J gene is TRBJ2-3, the V gene TRBV7-9; no reliable D call. The CDR3 has 13 amino acids. Trimming took off 5 bases at V and 2 bases at J, with 8 bases between the two ends. Germline V gene lookup returns CDR1 SEHNR and CDR2 FQNEAQ (reference sequence). CDR3: CASSPISTDTQYF. In DNA form, the CDR3 reads TGTGCCAGCAGCCCCATCTCCACAGATACGCAGTATTTT. Looking up the rest from reference TRBV7-9 and TRBJ2-3 gives the full variable domain: DTGVSQNPRHKITKRGQNVTFRCDPISEHNRLYWYRQTLGQGPEFLTYFQNEAQLEKSRLLSDRFSAERPKGSFSTLEIQRTEQGDSAMYLCASSPISTDTQYFGPGTRLTVL.

A note on this clone: At the DNA level, this CDR3 is encoded by other sequences in the same sample as well. This rearrangement joins TRBV29-1 to TRBJ1-1; D is uncertain. V was clipped by 0 bases and J by 7 bases, with 6 bases between them. CDR3 length equals 11 residues. Germline V gene data show CDR1 as SQVTM and CDR2 as ANQGSEA. DNA for the CDR3: TGCAGCGTTGAAGATCTAGGTGAAGCTTTCTTT. This translates into CSVEDLGEAFF.

This chain uses TRBV10-3 with TRBJ1-2; no reliable D call. Deletions cut 2 bases from V and 4 bases from J, with 14 bases between. Germline assignment: CDR1 ENHRY and CDR2 SYGVKD. The CDR3 totals 15 residues. The CDR3 coding sequence is TGTGCCATCAGTGAGAGTGGCAGGCAGCTCTATGGCTACACCTTC. It is translated as CAISESGRQLYGYTF.

This chain connects TRBV28 to TRBJ2-1; no clear D. Germline loops: CDR1 MDHEN, CDR2 SYDVKM. The V end was cut by 7 bases, the J end by 1 base, with 11 bases between. The CDR3 covers 14 residues. CDR3 region: CASKGWGSYNEQFF. DNA of the CDR3: TGTGCCAGCAAAGGGTGGGGATCCTACAATGAGCAGTTCTTC.